The T cell receptor beta chain described here comes from a study of monozygotic twins with cystic fibrosis. General observations from the study: The repertoire was suggested to be naive-dominated, clonality median approximately 0.0098.

As to this clone: The antigen is not known.

Produced via immunoSEQ multiplex PCR; TCRdb's table is partial and in-frame only. This table has around 10,000 clones, 99% appearing once. CDR3 size: 15 residues. The germline V gene encodes CDR1 MNHEY and CDR2 SVGAGI. V lost 6 bases and J lost 2; bases outside the gene matches: 8. Specimen: blood. This sequence joins TRBV6-5 and TRBJ2-7; 9 nucleotides align to TRBD2. This receptor was obtained from a man between 18 and 29 years old with cystic fibrosis. CDR3 sequence reads: CASSPVTSGTYEQYF. The CDR3 nucleotides are TGTGCCAGCAGCCCCGTGACTAGCGGAACCTACGAGCAGTACTTC.